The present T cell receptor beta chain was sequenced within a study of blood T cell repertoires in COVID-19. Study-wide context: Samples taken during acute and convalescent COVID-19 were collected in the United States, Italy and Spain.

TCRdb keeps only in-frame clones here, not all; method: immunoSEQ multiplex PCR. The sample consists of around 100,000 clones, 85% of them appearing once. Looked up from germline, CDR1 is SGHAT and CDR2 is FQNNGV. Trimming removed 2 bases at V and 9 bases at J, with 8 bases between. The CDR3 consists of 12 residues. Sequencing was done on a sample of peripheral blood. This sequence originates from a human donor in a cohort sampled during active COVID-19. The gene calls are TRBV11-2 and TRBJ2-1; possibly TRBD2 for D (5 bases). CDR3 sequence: CASSLSRVEQFF. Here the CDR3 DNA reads TGTGCCAGCAGCTTATCGCGGGTTGAGCAGTTCTTC.